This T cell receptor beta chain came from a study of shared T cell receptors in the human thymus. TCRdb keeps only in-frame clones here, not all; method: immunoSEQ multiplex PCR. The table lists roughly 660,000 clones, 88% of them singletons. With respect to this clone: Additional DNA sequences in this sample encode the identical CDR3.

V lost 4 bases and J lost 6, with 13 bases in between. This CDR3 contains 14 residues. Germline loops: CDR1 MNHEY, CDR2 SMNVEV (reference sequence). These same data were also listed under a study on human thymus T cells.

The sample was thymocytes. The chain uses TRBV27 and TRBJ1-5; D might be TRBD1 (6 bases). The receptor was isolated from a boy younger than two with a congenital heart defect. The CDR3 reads CASSSRQVGQPQHF. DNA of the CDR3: TGTGCCAGCAGTTCCCGACAGGTTGGTCAGCCCCAGCATTTT.